This is a list of T cell receptor beta chains from one sample in a study of blood T cell repertoires in COVID-19. TCRdb keeps only in-frame clones here, not all; method: immunoSEQ multiplex PCR. This table has about 100,000 clones, more than 85% appearing once. The sequencing input was peripheral blood. Receptors originate from a man aged 25 to 40 in a cohort sampled during active COVID-19. Each CDR3 is given with its conserved first and last residue. D genes are given only for firm matches. Some rows mark clone size as missing; the rest say once, few, many or name a class of expanded clone.

clone size	J gene	V gene	D gene	CDR3 protein	CDR3 DNA
.	TRBJ2-7	TRBV11-2	TRBD1	CASSFRRDRVNEQYF	TGTGCCAGCAGCTTCCGACGGGACAGGGTGAACGAGCAGTACTTC
.	TRBJ1-1	TRBV28	TRBD1	CASSSGGQGLNTEAFF	TGTGCCAGCAGTTCAGGAGGACAGGGCCTAAACACTGAAGCTTTCTTT
once	TRBJ1-4	TRBV7-6	TRBD1	CASSLATNRGGYEATNEKLFF	TGTGCCAGCAGCTTAGCGACCAACAGGGGGGGTTACGAAGCAACTAATGAAAAACTGTTTTTT
.	TRBJ1-2	TRBV19	.	CASSRQDGYTF	TGTGCCAGTAGCCGGCAGGATGGCTACACCTTC
.	TRBJ1-1	TRBV7-8	TRBD1	CASSHGADRVNTEAFF	TGTGCCAGCAGCCATGGGGCCGACAGGGTCAACACTGAAGCTTTCTTT
.	TRBJ1-1	TRBV30	TRBD1	CACTGGTEAFF	TGTGCCTGTACAGGGGGCACTGAAGCTTTCTTT
.	TRBJ2-5	TRBV24-1	TRBD1	CATSASGQGGGETQYF	TGTGCCACCAGTGCATCCGGACAGGGCGGAGGAGAGACCCAGTACTTC
.	TRBJ2-1	TRBV6-5	.	CASSYSGAPNYNEQFF	TGTGCCAGCAGTTACTCGGGGGCGCCAAATTACAATGAGCAGTTCTTC
once	TRBJ2-7	TRBV2	TRBD1	CASTRTGALYEQYF	TGTGCCAGCACCCGGACAGGGGCCTTATACGAGCAGTACTTC
once	TRBJ1-4	TRBV10-2	TRBD1	CASSASQGANEKLFF	TGCGCCAGCAGTGCCTCCCAGGGGGCTAATGAAAAACTGTTTTTT
.	TRBJ2-1	TRBV6-4	TRBD1	CASSDSPGQGRGEQFF	TGTGCCAGCAGTGACTCCCCGGGACAGGGGAGGGGTGAGCAGTTCTTC
.	TRBJ1-2	TRBV5-4	.	CASSLRGGDYGYTF	TGTGCCAGCAGCCTCCGCGGGGGGGACTATGGCTACACCTTC
.	TRBJ1-1	TRBV10-3	.	CAISEEDYTEAFF	TGTGCCATCAGTGAGGAGGATTACACTGAAGCTTTCTTT
.	TRBJ2-7	TRBV5-6	.	CASSPTGRRLRGLYEQYF	TGTGCCAGCAGCCCCACGGGGAGAAGGCTGCGGGGGCTCTACGAGCAGTACTTC
.	TRBJ2-2	TRBV6-1	.	CASSEFRQVRGELFF	TGTGCCAGCAGTGAGTTCCGACAGGTCCGCGGGGAGCTGTTTTTT
.	TRBJ2-1	TRBV19	TRBD1	CASSIEGARGRNEQFF	TGTGCCAGTAGTATAGAGGGAGCCAGGGGGCGGAATGAGCAGTTCTTC
once	TRBJ2-2	TRBV3-1/TRBV3-2	.	CASSQVGLINTGELFF	TGTGCCAGCAGCCAAGTTGGTCTAATAAACACCGGGGAGCTGTTTTTT
.	TRBJ2-7	TRBV3-1/TRBV3-2	.	CASSQGAGIGYEQYF	TGTGCCAGCAGCCAAGGCGCGGGGATCGGCTACGAGCAGTACTTC
.	TRBJ2-5	TRBV7-9	TRBD1	CASGRQGAQETQYF	TGTGCCAGCGGAAGACAGGGGGCGCAGGAGACCCAGTACTTC
.	TRBJ2-2	TRBV18	.	CASSPSGQGGTGELFF	TGTGCCAGCTCACCCTCCGGGCAGGGGGGCACCGGGGAGCTGTTTTTT
.	TRBJ2-1	TRBV6-1	TRBD1	CASSGNRDSRDNEQFF	TGTGCCAGCAGTGGAAATCGGGACAGCCGAGACAATGAGCAGTTCTTC
once	TRBJ2-7	TRBV6-6	TRBD1	CASSNPGQGGQYF	TGTGCCAGCAGCAACCCGGGACAGGGGGGGCAGTACTTC
few	TRBJ1-3	TRBV30	TRBD1	CAWSGGQGPIYF	TGTGCCTGGAGTGGGGGACAGGGTCCCATATATTTT
.	TRBJ2-6	TRBV5-1	TRBD2	CASSSGLAGAGANVLTF	TGCGCCAGCAGCTCTGGACTAGCGGGGGCTGGGGCCAACGTCCTGACTTTC
.	TRBJ2-3	TRBV5-4	.	CASSLPHTGVTDTQYF	TGTGCCAGCAGCCTGCCGCACACGGGGGTCACAGATACGCAGTATTTT
.	TRBJ2-1	TRBV28	TRBD2	CASSPGGAYNEQFF	TGTGCCAGCAGCCCGGGGGGGGCTTACAATGAGCAGTTCTTC
.	TRBJ2-1	TRBV29-1	.	CSVEVGGGNEQFF	TGCAGCGTTGAAGTAGGTGGCGGCAATGAGCAGTTCTTC
.	TRBJ2-7	TRBV28	TRBD1	CASSSTGQGAYEQYF	TGTGCCAGCAGCTCGACCGGACAGGGGGCCTACGAGCAGTACTTC
.	TRBJ1-1	TRBV2	TRBD1	CASIDRDTEAFF	TGTGCCAGCATTGACAGGGACACTGAAGCTTTCTTT
.	TRBJ2-5	TRBV6-1	.	CASSETGFWTQYF	TGTGCCAGCAGTGAGACTGGGTTCTGGACCCAGTACTTC
.	TRBJ2-2	TRBV2	TRBD1	CASSGQGVGELFF	TGTGCCAGCAGCGGACAGGGAGTCGGGGAGCTGTTTTTT
few	TRBJ2-3	TRBV6-4	TRBD2	CASSEGLAGDTQYF	TGTGCCAGCAGTGAGGGACTAGCGGGGGATACGCAGTATTTT
.	TRBJ1-2	TRBV19	TRBD1	CASSMDRGQNGYTF	TGTGCCAGTAGTATGGACAGGGGGCAGAATGGCTACACCTTC
.	TRBJ2-4	TRBV7-2	.	CASSLGFRGRAKNIQYF	TGTGCCAGCAGCTTAGGGTTCCGGGGGAGGGCCAAAAACATTCAGTACTTC
.	TRBJ1-2	TRBV5-6	.	CASSSGDYGYTF	TGTGCCAGCAGCTCGGGGGATTATGGCTACACCTTC
once	TRBJ2-7	TRBV5-1	.	CASSSSLTGTSEQYF	TGCGCCAGCAGCTCCTCCCTTACGGGAACTAGCGAGCAGTACTTC
.	TRBJ1-1	TRBV27	TRBD1	CASSSRDRAFPEAFF	TGTGCCAGCAGTTCCCGGGACAGGGCTTTCCCTGAAGCTTTCTTT
.	TRBJ2-1	TRBV29-1	.	CSVEKLTYNEQFF	TGCAGCGTTGAGAAACTTACCTACAATGAGCAGTTCTTC